Listed below are T cell receptor beta chains from one sample, sequenced in a study of blood T cell repertoires in COVID-19. Generated by immunoSEQ multiplex PCR, the TCRdb table keeps only in-frame clones and is missing some. The table shows around 230,000 clones, with about 81% occurring only once. Specimen: peripheral blood. Every receptor here comes from a woman aged 60-70 years with active or convalescent COVID-19. The CDR3 runs from the conserved cysteine through the conserved F or W. The D gene is left open where the match is weak. Some rows mark clone size as missing; the rest say once, few, many or name a class of expanded clone.

abundance,d_gene,v_gene,len,j_gene,CDR3aa,CDR3nt
NA,NA,TRBV11-2,15,TRBJ1-1,CASSLRTGTAAEAFF,TGTGCCAGCAGCTTAAGGACCGGGACTGCCGCCGAAGCTTTCTTT
once,NA,TRBV19,18,TRBJ1-4,CASSRYTSSGFSNEKLFF,TGTGCCAGTAGCCGTTACACTAGCTCAGGGTTCTCTAATGAAAAACTGTTTTTT
NA,NA,TRBV7-2,16,TRBJ1-6,CASSPHKSSYNSPLHF,TGTGCCAGCAGCCCCCATAAGAGCTCCTATAATTCACCCCTCCACTTT
NA,TRBD1,TRBV7-7,14,TRBJ1-5,CASSHGTGNQPQHF,TGTGCTAGCAGCCATGGGACAGGCAATCAGCCCCAGCATTTT
NA,TRBD1,TRBV18,16,TRBJ1-6,CASSPSFGQVGSPLHF,TGTGCCAGCTCACCATCTTTTGGACAGGTCGGTTCACCCCTCCACTTT
few,NA,TRBV2,14,TRBJ1-5,CASSGGGRNQPQHF,TGTGCCAGCAGTGGCGGGGGTCGCAATCAGCCCCAGCATTTT
NA,NA,TRBV5-4,13,TRBJ2-7,CASSLHSSYEQYF,TGTGCCAGCAGCTTGCACTCTTCCTACGAGCAGTACTTC
NA,NA,TRBV13,15,TRBJ2-3,CASSPQGGLTDTQYF,TGTGCCAGCAGCCCCCAGGGGGGCCTCACAGATACGCAGTATTTT
NA,NA,TRBV7-3,14,TRBJ2-2,CASSLGLNTGELFF,TGTGCCAGCAGCTTAGGACTTAACACCGGGGAGCTGTTTTTT
NA,NA,TRBV9,17,TRBJ1-2,CASSDSPSRGFGYGYTF,TGTGCCAGCAGCGACAGCCCTTCCAGGGGATTTGGCTATGGCTACACCTTC
NA,NA,TRBV11-2,13,TRBJ2-5,CASSLELQETQYF,TGTGCCAGCAGCTTAGAACTTCAAGAGACCCAGTACTTC
NA,NA,TRBV5-1,16,TRBJ1-1,CASSTVDSLLNTEAFF,TGCGCCAGCAGCACCGTAGATTCTCTTTTGAACACTGAAGCTTTCTTT
NA,TRBD2,TRBV9,16,TRBJ2-2,CASSSQGLVLPGELFF,TGTGCCAGCAGCTCCCAGGGACTAGTTTTGCCCGGGGAGCTGTTTTTT
few,NA,TRBV27,13,TRBJ2-7,CASSLGITYEQYF,TGTGCCAGCAGCCTCGGGATAACCTACGAGCAGTACTTC
NA,NA,TRBV3-1/TRBV3-2,15,TRBJ1-2,CASSQGMRPVYGYTF,TGTGCCAGCAGCCAAGGCATGCGGCCAGTCTATGGCTACACCTTC
few,TRBD1,TRBV5-1,15,TRBJ1-2,CASRTGTGFNYGYTF,TGCGCCAGCAGGACCGGGACAGGTTTTAACTATGGCTACACCTTC
NA,TRBD1,TRBV19,14,TRBJ2-7,CASSSTGAYYEQYF,TGTGCCAGTAGTTCCACAGGGGCATACTACGAGCAGTACTTC
NA,NA,TRBV9,15,TRBJ2-1,CASSVSGDQGNEQFF,TGTGCCAGCAGCGTTTCAGGAGATCAGGGCAATGAGCAGTTCTTC
NA,TRBD1,TRBV27,15,TRBJ2-7,CASRVSGTGGAEQYF,TGTGCCAGCAGAGTCTCCGGGACAGGGGGGGCCGAGCAGTACTTC
few,TRBD1,TRBV19,13,TRBJ2-7,CASRPTGEDEQYF,TGTGCCAGTCGGCCGACAGGGGAGGACGAGCAGTACTTC
NA,NA,TRBV19,14,TRBJ2-1,CASSTPSSYNEQFF,TGTGCCAGTAGTACGCCGAGCTCCTACAATGAGCAGTTCTTC
NA,NA,TRBV27,14,TRBJ1-1,CASSLSRVRAEAFF,TGTGCCAGCAGTTTATCCCGGGTTCGGGCTGAAGCTTTCTTT
NA,TRBD1,TRBV18,17,TRBJ1-3,CASSRNRGTSSGNTIYF,TGTGCCAGCTCACGAAACAGGGGCACGAGCTCTGGAAACACCATATATTTT
NA,TRBD1,TRBV7-3,15,TRBJ2-2,CASRSQGANTGELFF,TGTGCCAGCAGATCTCAGGGGGCGAACACCGGGGAGCTGTTTTTT
NA,NA,TRBV7-2,15,TRBJ1-1,CASSLTRGLGTEAFF,TGTGCCAGCAGCTTGACAAGGGGCCTGGGCACTGAAGCTTTCTTT
NA,NA,TRBV6-5,15,TRBJ1-6,CASSYGGSYNSPLHF,TGTGCCAGCAGTTACGGCGGATCCTATAATTCACCCCTCCACTTT
few,TRBD1,TRBV11-2,15,TRBJ1-3,CASSATTGAGNTIYF,TGTGCCAGCAGCGCAACGACAGGGGCTGGAAACACCATATATTTT
once,NA,TRBV7-2,16,TRBJ1-6,CASSLDGAGNNSPLHF,TGTGCCAGCAGCTTGGATGGGGCTGGAAATAATTCACCCCTCCACTTT
NA,NA,TRBV18,16,TRBJ2-3,CASSPPGTPSTDTQYF,TGTGCCAGCTCGCCCCCCGGGACTCCAAGCACAGATACGCAGTATTTT
NA,TRBD2,TRBV5-4,16,TRBJ2-7,CASSLNGGEGPSEQYF,TGTGCCAGCAGCTTGAACGGCGGGGAGGGCCCTAGCGAGCAGTACTTC
NA,NA,TRBV12-3/TRBV12-4,13,TRBJ2-5,CASSAREEETQYF,TGTGCCAGCAGTGCCCGGGAAGAGGAGACCCAGTACTTC
NA,TRBD2,TRBV9,16,TRBJ2-2,CASSGGSGSHTGELFF,TGTGCCAGCAGCGGGGGTAGCGGGTCCCACACCGGGGAGCTGTTTTTT
NA,TRBD1,TRBV11-2,15,TRBJ1-1,CASSPYRQGGTEAFF,TGTGCCAGCAGCCCCTATAGGCAGGGGGGAACTGAAGCTTTCTTT
NA,TRBD2,TRBV7-2,18,TRBJ2-4,CASSPGLAGALAKNIQYF,TGTGCCAGCAGCCCGGGACTAGCGGGGGCCTTAGCCAAAAACATTCAGTACTTC
NA,NA,TRBV3-1/TRBV3-2,14,TRBJ2-5,CASSQGALQETQYF,TGTGCCAGCAGCCAGGGGGCACTCCAGGAGACCCAGTACTTC
many,TRBD1,TRBV10-3,13,TRBJ1-4,CAIMGTGDRKLFF,TGTGCCATCATGGGGACAGGGGACCGAAAACTGTTTTTT
once,NA,TRBV6-6,15,TRBJ2-7,CASSYPVAGIYEQYF,TGTGCCAGCAGTTACCCCGTGGCAGGAATCTACGAGCAGTACTTC
NA,NA,TRBV5-1,14,TRBJ2-7,CASSLPSTGYEQYF,TGCGCCAGCAGCTTGCCGTCGACAGGCTACGAGCAGTACTTC
NA,TRBD1,TRBV5-3,14,TRBJ1-2,CARFLLFGTGGYTF,TGTGCCAGATTTTTGCTTTTTGGGACAGGAGGCTACACCTTC
NA,TRBD1,TRBV29-1,15,TRBJ1-2,CSVPRGQGADYGYTF,TGCAGCGTCCCACGGGGGCAGGGGGCTGACTATGGCTACACCTTC
NA,TRBD1,TRBV18,13,TRBJ1-1,CASSRDRGDEAFF,TGTGCCAGCTCGCGGGACAGGGGGGATGAAGCTTTCTTT
NA,TRBD1,TRBV10-3,15,TRBJ2-3,CAIRGQEIGLVTQYF,TGTGCCATCAGGGGACAGGAAATTGGTTTGGTTACGCAGTATTTT
NA,TRBD2,TRBV2,12,TRBJ2-1,CASSVGEGEQFF,TGTGCCAGCAGTGTTGGGGAGGGTGAGCAGTTCTTC
once,TRBD1,TRBV6-5,14,TRBJ1-3,CASSPRTGYNTIYF,TGTGCCAGCAGTCCGAGGACAGGGTATAACACCATATATTTT